What follows are 13 T cell receptor beta chains derived from one specimen sequenced in a study of T-cell memory formation after mild COVID-19. MiXCR, run by TCRdb on the 5' RACE reads, gives a single entry per CDR3 protein. Of over 150,000 distinct CDR3 sequences listed, approximately 17% were seen once; the top ten hold roughly 3.7%. Sample: PBMCs or a T cell subset sorted from them (not recorded which). All receptors come from a young man who had mild COVID-19 (a few samples of this study predate the infection). Cell type and time point are not known.

This clonotype was observed many times. The chain has TRBV24-1 and TRBJ2-2; D remains ambiguous. Germline V gene lookup returns CDR1 KGHDR and CDR2 SFDVKD. This CDR3 is built from 13 residues. The ends were cut back, 12 bases at V and 0 bases at J, with 10 bases in the middle. CDR3 DNA sequence: TGTGCCGCCTCACCCGCGAACACCGGGGAGCTGTTTTTT. The encoded protein is CAASPANTGELFF.

V is TRBV5-1 and J is TRBJ1-5, with D perhaps TRBD1 (5 bases). V was shortened by 4 bases and J by 3 bases, with 11 bases between the two germline ends. In germline, CDR1 is SGHRS, CDR2 YFSETQ. The CDR3 is made up of 14 amino acids. The CDR3 DNA follows: TGCGCCAGCAGCGGTGGGGGACCCAATCAGCCCCAGCATTTT. As protein: CASSGGGPNQPQHF.

The rearrangement joins TRBV7-8 to TRBJ1-5; possible D gene TRBD1, 5 bases. CDR1 and CDR2 (germline): SGHVS, FQNEAQ. With 4 bases removed from V and 5 bases from J, the gap between germline ends came to 15 bases. The CDR3 covers 15 residues. The CDR3 region is CASSYYSGRDQPQHF. CDR3 DNA sequence: TGTGCCAGCAGCTACTACTCAGGGCGAGATCAGCCCCAGCATTTT.

The rearrangement uses TRBV7-8 and TRBJ2-7, with D uncertain. Germline V CDR1 and CDR2: SGHVS, FQNEAQ. V lost 5 bases to trimming and J lost 6 bases, with 11 bases between them. The CDR3 extends over 12 amino acids. Written as DNA, the CDR3 is TGTGCCAGCAGCCAGGACCGAGGCGAGCAGTACTTC. Its protein is CASSQDRGEQYF.

This clonotype was counted between two and nine times. The genes are TRBV7-9 and TRBJ2-5; 7 bases are shared with TRBD1. The V gene's germline CDR1 is SEHNR and CDR2 FQNEAQ (reference sequence). The CDR3 covers 15 residues. The J segment lost 3 bases and the V segment lost 6 bases, leaving 10 bases of the junction unmatched. CDR3 sequence: CASRGGSSMEETQYF. Here the CDR3 DNA reads TGTGCCAGCAGAGGGGGCAGCTCAATGGAAGAGACCCAGTACTTC.

The V gene is TRBV6-2 or TRBV6-3, the J gene TRBJ2-5, with 7 bases identical to TRBD1. CDR1 MNHEY and CDR2 SVGEGT come from the germline V gene. V gave up 4 bases and J gave up 5 bases; unmatched junction bases: 10. This CDR3 comprises 15 residues. The CDR3 nucleotides read TGTGCCAGCAGTTCCCGGGCAGGGGGATCGGAGACCCAGTACTTC. Translation: CASSSRAGGSETQYF.

In its sample, this clonotype was seen a few times. The chain employs TRBV5-4 and TRBJ2-5; D tentatively fits TRBD1 or TRBD2 (5 bases each). Trimming removed 4 bases from V and 3 bases from J, with 16 bases in between. In germline, CDR1 is SGHNT, CDR2 YYREEE (reference sequence). The CDR3 contains 15 residues. In DNA, the CDR3 is TGTGCCAGCAGCCAGAGTTTAGGGACCGAAGAGACCCAGTACTTC. As protein: CASSQSLGTEETQYF. Full variable domain (outside the CDR3, taken from reference TRBV5-4 and TRBJ2-5): ETGVTQSPTHLIKTRGQQVTLRCSSQSGHNTVSWYQQALGQGPQFIFQYYREEENGRGNFPPRFSGLQFPNYSSELNVNALELDDSALYLCASSQSLGTEETQYFGPGTRLLVL.

V gene TRBV7-9 combines with J gene TRBJ1-6; TRBD1 aligns across 7 bases. V lost 8 bases and J lost 5; bases outside the gene matches: 15. The germline V gene has CDR1 SEHNR and CDR2 FQNEAQ (reference sequence). The CDR3 totals 17 residues. CDR3: CASGRRLQGSHNSPLHF. For the CDR3, the DNA is TGTGCCAGCGGCCGAAGATTACAGGGGTCGCATAATTCACCCCTCCACTTT.

The chain recombines TRBV28 with TRBJ2-6; D unresolved. This CDR3 region has 15 residues. Trimming removed 7 bases from V and 0 bases from J, with 10 bases in between. Germline loops: CDR1 MDHEN, CDR2 SYDVKM. In DNA, the CDR3 is TGTGCCAGCAATCCCTCGGCCTCTGGGGCCAACGTCCTGACTTTC. Protein product: CASNPSASGANVLTF.

This clonotype was seen just once. V is TRBV14 and J is TRBJ1-6, with D perhaps matching TRBD1 (5 bases). This CDR3 is 16 amino acids long. From germline, CDR1 is SGHDN and CDR2 FVKESK. The ends were cut back, 1 base at V and 10 bases at J, with 17 bases in the middle. CDR3 sequence: CASSQGRARSGSPLHF. The CDR3 region has the DNA TGTGCCAGCAGCCAAGGACGGGCGAGGTCAGGGTCACCCCTCCACTTT.

This clonotype was detected a few times. This chain connects TRBV5-1 to TRBJ2-3; D is uncertain. Looked up from germline, CDR1 is SGHRS and CDR2 is YFSETQ. The CDR3 is made up of 15 amino acids. V lost 0 bases and J lost 2, with 10 bases in between. The CDR3 sequence is CASSLGLTYTDTQYF. The CDR3 region has the DNA TGCGCCAGCAGCTTGGGGTTGACCTACACAGATACGCAGTATTTT.

The CDR3: CASSSPKDRGTGELFF. The CDR3 bases are TGTGCCAGCAGTTCTCCGAAAGACAGGGGAACCGGGGAGCTGTTTTTT. This chain joins TRBV6-5 and TRBJ2-2, with TRBD1 matching over 8 bases. V was pared by 4 bases and J by 5 bases, with 9 bases of the junction left unmatched. The CDR3 consists of 16 residues. CDR1 and CDR2 (germline): MNHEY, SVGAGI.

CDR3 bases: TGTGCTGGGGTAAAGGGGGCTGCCACTGAAGCTTTCTTT. As protein: CAGVKGAATEAFF. The chain joins TRBV7-2 to TRBJ1-1; TRBD1 matches at 7 bases. Germline CDR1 SGHTA, CDR2 FQGNSA. The CDR3 has 13 amino acids.